The 31 T cell receptor beta chains below all came from one sample that was sequenced in a study of Graves' ophthalmopathy and Graves' hyperthyroidism (dated by TCRdb to the late 2010s). Instrument used: Illumina HiSeq 2000. For repertoire sequencing, the TCR beta CDR3 regions were amplified from RNA transcripts. HTBI primers and the Qiagen OneStep RT-PCR kit were used in a first-round RT-PCR, which was followed by a second-round multiplex PCR, size selection and purification. Using fastp at Q25 and MiXCR, TCRdb reprocessed the public reads and kept productive beta chains. Identical CDR3 protein sequences are pooled into one entry, listed with their most common genes and DNA. This sample has 350,000 or so distinct CDR3 sequences in its table, and roughly 17% of those were observed once. 9% to 15% of the sample is in the top ten clones. The sample comprised peripheral blood. All receptors derive from an adult man with Graves' ophthalmopathy.

This clonotype was picked up many times. The chain links TRBV19 to TRBJ2-7; 7 bases align to TRBD1. Germline lookup yields CDR1 LNHDA and CDR2 SQIVND (reference sequence). V shed 6 bases, J shed 4 bases, and the junction held 12 bases outside the gene matches. The length of the CDR3 is 15 residues. The DNA for the CDR3 is TGTGCCAGTAGCAGGCTCTACAGGGGTATGTACGAGCAGTACTTC. Translation: CASSRLYRGMYEQYF.

Many counts were recorded for this clonotype. The chain links TRBV18 to TRBJ1-6; 7 bases are shared with TRBD1. J was trimmed by 6 bases and V by 2 bases; bases with no gene match: 7. From germline, CDR1 is KGHSH and CDR2 LQKENI. The CDR3 loop spans 16 amino acids. CDR3 sequence: CASSPSDREANSPLHF. CDR3 nucleotides: TGTGCCAGCTCACCAAGCGACAGGGAGGCTAATTCACCCCTCCACTTT.

The rearrangement uses TRBV6-1 and TRBJ1-3; D gene ambiguous. V gave up 4 bases and J gave up 0 bases, with 7 bases separating them. Germline V CDR1 and CDR2: MNHNS, SASEGT. The CDR3 runs 14 residues. Written as DNA, the CDR3 is TGTGCCAGCAGTGGAAGGAACTCTGGAAACACCATATATTTT. Protein sequence: CASSGRNSGNTIYF.

The sample holds many counts of this clonotype. The J gene is TRBJ2-2, the V gene TRBV6-2 or TRBV6-3; a possible D gene is TRBD2 (7 bases). Trimming took off 6 bases at V and 7 bases at J, with 21 bases between the two ends. The V gene's germline CDR1 is MNHEY and CDR2 SVGEGT. CDR3 length: 16 residues. CDR3: CASRGGGPSGIGELFF. The CDR3 coding sequence is TGTGCCAGCAGAGGCGGGGGCCCTAGCGGAATCGGGGAGCTGTTTTTT.

The rearrangement joins TRBV6-1 to TRBJ2-7, with TRBD2 matching 7 bases. CDR3 length equals 15 residues. With 5 bases clipped from V and 2 bases from J, the junction kept 9 bases outside the gene matches. Germline CDR1 reads MNHNS; CDR2 reads SASEGT. The CDR3 is CASSPSGGGPYEQYF. In nucleotides, the CDR3 is TGTGCCAGCAGTCCGTCGGGGGGAGGACCCTACGAGCAGTACTTC.

This clonotype has at least ten counts. V usage is TRBV29-1 and J usage is TRBJ1-2; D ambiguous. Germline V gives CDR1 SQVTM, CDR2 ANQGSEA. CDR3 length: 12 residues. The germline V and J ends were trimmed by 4 bases and 0 bases, with 6 bases remaining between them. The CDR3 reads CSVAQTNYGYTF. DNA for the CDR3: TGCAGCGTTGCGCAGACTAACTATGGCTACACCTTC.

This clonotype occurred a few times. At one boundary the junction diverges from the germline segment, which might be a read error. The chain joins TRBV6-1 to TRBJ2-6; a weak D match, TRBD2 (6 bases). This CDR3 comprises 17 residues. Per germline, CDR1 MNHNS and CDR2 SASEGT. As DNA, the CDR3 is TGTACCAGCAGAGGAGGGTACAGGATCTCTGGGGCCAACGTCCTGACTTTC. It translates to CTSRGGYRISGANVLTF.

This clonotype was detected ten times or more. The chain employs TRBV27 and TRBJ1-2; D is unresolved. V was trimmed by 8 bases and J by 4 bases, leaving 8 bases between them. Germline V CDR1 and CDR2: MNHEY, SMNVEV (reference sequence). The CDR3 contains 11 residues. This chain's CDR3 is CASLGIYGYTF. Written as DNA, the CDR3 is TGTGCCAGCCTGGGGATCTATGGCTACACCTTC.

This clonotype was counted between two and nine times. For the CDR3, the DNA is TGTGCCAGCAGTGTGAGAAGTGAAGCTTTCTTT. Translating gives CASSVRSEAFF. The chain carries TRBV2 and TRBJ1-1; D gene unclear. Germline V CDR1 and CDR2: SNHLY, FYNNEI. Trimming pared 4 bases from V and 7 bases from J, leaving 7 bases between. This CDR3 region has 11 residues.

J is TRBJ2-5 and V is TRBV28; no clear D. The germline V gene encodes CDR1 MDHEN and CDR2 SYDVKM. The CDR3 sequence is 14 residues long. Between the trimmed V and J ends, which lost 3 bases and 4 bases, there was a span of 12 bases. The DNA for the CDR3 is TGTGCCAGCAGTTTGGGCAACCGAGGAGAGACCCAGTACTTC. It encodes CASSLGNRGETQYF.

This clonotype appeared many times. Here the CDR3 reads CASSWRTGGTGELFF. Written as DNA, the CDR3 is TGTGCCAGCAGCTGGAGGACAGGGGGCACCGGGGAGCTGTTTTTT. This chain connects TRBV7-2 to TRBJ2-2, with TRBD1 identical over 10 bases. This CDR3 comprises 15 residues. Germline lookup yields CDR1 SGHTA and CDR2 FQGNSA. J gave up 4 bases and V 4 bases, and 3 bases lay outside the gene matches.

This clonotype has a count of ten or more. J is TRBJ2-2 and V is TRBV28, with 8 bases matching TRBD1. CDR1 is MDHEN and CDR2 is SYDVKM in the germline V gene. The CDR3 covers 14 residues. V was clipped by 6 bases and J by 5 bases; unmatched bases: 5. The CDR3 sequence: CASSTTGVTGELFF. The CDR3 nucleotides read TGTGCCAGCAGCACGACAGGGGTGACCGGGGAGCTGTTTTTT.

This clonotype has ten or more counts. The genes are TRBV4-1 and TRBJ1-1; 10 bases map to TRBD1. J lost 0 bases, V lost 1 base, and 8 bases had no gene match. Germline assignment: CDR1 MGHRA and CDR2 YSYEKL. The CDR3 spans 18 residues. CDR3 sequence: CASSQAVLGQGVNTEAFF. The CDR3 nucleotides are TGCGCCAGCAGCCAAGCGGTTCTCGGACAGGGGGTGAACACTGAAGCTTTCTTT.

The chain couples TRBV10-3 to TRBJ1-5; no clear D. The CDR3 extends over 14 amino acids. Looked up from germline, CDR1 is ENHRY and CDR2 is SYGVKD. V lost 0 bases and J 4 bases, leaving 7 bases between the germline ends. CDR3 sequence (DNA): TGTGCCATCAGTGAGTCGAATTGGAATCAGCCCCAGCATTTT. Protein sequence: CAISESNWNQPQHF.

This clonotype was recorded at least ten times. The V and J genes are TRBV6-2 or TRBV6-3 and TRBJ2-2; 15 bases are a match to TRBD2. V shed 4 bases and J 6 bases; nucleotides not matched to a gene: 6. This CDR3 is built from 17 residues. Germline CDR1 is MNHEY and CDR2 is SVGEGT. This chain's CDR3 is CASSFIGLAGGPGELFF. Here the CDR3 DNA reads TGTGCCAGCAGTTTCATCGGACTAGCGGGGGGGCCCGGGGAGCTGTTTTTT.

This clonotype was recorded many times. The V and J genes are TRBV11-2 and TRBJ2-7; TRBD1 aligns across 7 bases. Per the germline V gene, CDR1 is SGHAT and CDR2 is FQNNGV. J was trimmed by 12 bases and V by 2 bases; bases with no gene match: 7. The CDR3 runs 12 residues. CDR3 DNA: TGTGCCAGCAGCTTAAGAGACAGGGTACTGTACTTC. It yields the protein CASSLRDRVLYF.

This clonotype was seen ten or more times. This chain joins TRBV4-1 and TRBJ1-2; TRBD1 matches 8 bases. The CDR3 runs to 16 residues. J was trimmed by 5 bases and V by 0 bases; bases with no gene match: 8. The V gene's germline CDR1 is MGHRA and CDR2 YSYEKL. The CDR3 DNA reads TGCGCCAGCAGCCAAGATTCCCAGGGGGCAGGGTATGGCTACACCTTC. It yields the protein CASSQDSQGAGYGYTF.

This clonotype occurred many times. The gene calls are TRBV19 and TRBJ2-5, with 14 bases fitting TRBD2. Germline V gives CDR1 LNHDA, CDR2 SQIVND (reference sequence). After removal of 0 bases from V and 2 bases from J, the junction contained 8 bases not matched to a gene. The CDR3 has 19 amino acids. CDR3 sequence: CASSIDPPGLAGAQETQYF. CDR3 DNA sequence: TGTGCCAGTAGTATAGATCCCCCGGGACTAGCGGGAGCTCAAGAGACCCAGTACTTC.

This clonotype has a single count. A much larger clone lies a single base off, so this may be a read error. The chain joins TRBV27 to TRBJ1-6; D remains ambiguous. Germline V gene lookup returns CDR1 MNHEY and CDR2 SMNVEV (reference sequence). The CDR3 runs 15 residues. V was trimmed by 4 bases and J by 7 bases, leaving 14 bases between them. The CDR3 region is CASSSSGGRNSPLHF. DNA for the CDR3: TGTGCCAGCAGTTCATCCGGCGGGAGAAATTCACCCCTCCACTTT.

This clonotype was detected many times. The chain has TRBV7-9 and TRBJ2-5; D perhaps matches TRBD1 (6 bases). The V end was cut by 5 bases, the J end by 4 bases, with 20 bases between. Per the germline V gene, CDR1 is SEHNR and CDR2 is FQNEAQ (reference sequence). The CDR3 totals 16 residues. The CDR3 sequence: CASSDLKGQGRETQYF. The CDR3 bases are TGTGCCAGCAGCGACCTCAAGGGACAAGGAAGAGAGACCCAGTACTTC.

This rearrangement joins TRBV3-1 to TRBJ1-5; possible D gene TRBD1, 6 bases. The CDR3 is 16 amino acids. Trimming shortened V by 0 bases and J by 4 bases, and 13 bases separated the two germline ends. Germline lookup yields CDR1 LGHDT and CDR2 YNNKEL (reference sequence). The CDR3 nucleotides read TGTGCCAGCAGCCAAGATTTGGCCACAGGGAATCAGCCCCAGCATTTT. It encodes CASSQDLATGNQPQHF. The variable domain in full, completed from reference TRBV3-1 and TRBJ1-5, reads DTAVSQTPKYLVTQMGNDKSIKCEQNLGHDTMYWYKQDSKKFLKIMFSYNNKELIINETVPNRFSPKSPDKAHLNLHINSLELGDSAVYFCASSQDLATGNQPQHFGDGTRLSIL.

The chain links TRBV30 to TRBJ2-1; no clear D. The germline V and J ends were trimmed by 1 base and 9 bases, with 10 bases remaining between them. Germline lookup yields CDR1 GTSNPN and CDR2 SVGIG (reference sequence). This CDR3 has 12 residues. The DNA for the CDR3 is TGTGCCTGGAGTGGGCTGGCTCTTGAGCAGTTCTTC. Protein sequence: CAWSGLALEQFF.

This clonotype has at least ten counts. The chain recombines TRBV5-8 with TRBJ1-1; TRBD1 is a possible D gene (6 bases). CDR1 and CDR2 (germline): SGHTS, YDEGEE. V was trimmed by 3 bases and J by 4 bases, leaving 16 bases between them. The CDR3 is made up of 15 amino acids. As DNA, the CDR3 is TGTGCCAGCAGCTACTCTCCCGGCAGGGGCACTGAAGCTTTCTTT. Protein sequence: CASSYSPGRGTEAFF.

This clonotype was seen only a few times. V is TRBV7-8 and J is TRBJ1-6; D call uncertain. The CDR3 sequence is 13 residues long. V lost 3 bases, J lost 8 bases, and 8 bases lay in between. Germline V gene data show CDR1 as SGHVS and CDR2 as FQNEAQ. CDR3 sequence (DNA): TGTGCCAGCAGCTTCGAAAAGGATTCACCCCTCCACTTT. Translating it yields CASSFEKDSPLHF.

This clonotype was seen at least ten times. The genes are TRBV6-1 and TRBJ1-1; tentative D call: TRBD1 (5 bases). The V gene's germline CDR1 is MNHNS and CDR2 SASEGT. This CDR3 contains 13 residues. V was clipped by 4 bases and J by 7 bases, with 13 bases between them. CDR3 nucleotide sequence: TGTGCCAGCAGTGCAACCGCAGACAGTGAAGCTTTCTTT. It codes for CASSATADSEAFF.

There are many counts of this clonotype. This chain uses TRBV20-1 with TRBJ2-7, with 7 bases that match TRBD1. This CDR3 is built from 13 residues. Looked up from germline, CDR1 is DFQATT and CDR2 is SNEGSKA (reference sequence). The CDR3 protein is CSPRGQSSYEQYF. The CDR3 DNA sequence: TGCAGCCCGAGGGGACAGAGCTCCTACGAGCAGTACTTC.

This clonotype was counted many times. Germline is not matched at one junction end, which may reflect a read error. The chain is built from TRBV20-1 and TRBJ2-2, with TRBD2 matching 10 bases. The V gene's germline CDR1 is DFQATT and CDR2 SNEGSKA (reference sequence). CDR3 length: 17 residues. The CDR3 loop is CNARDLGLASNTGELFF. DNA of the CDR3: TGCAATGCTAGAGATCTGGGACTAGCGTCGAACACCGGGGAGCTGTTTTTT.

This clonotype was picked up many times. The chain recombines TRBV28 with TRBJ2-4; D might be TRBD2 (6 bases). CDR3 length equals 16 residues. V lost 6 bases, J lost 0 bases, and 15 bases lay in between. The germline V gene has CDR1 MDHEN and CDR2 SYDVKM. The CDR3 DNA sequence: TGTGCCAGCAGCAGACTGGGGGGAAAAGCCAAAAACATTCAGTACTTC. This codes for CASSRLGGKAKNIQYF.

This clonotype has only a few counts. The chain is built from TRBV28 and TRBJ1-2; TRBD1 might be the D (5 bases). The germline V and J ends were trimmed by 6 bases and 6 bases, with 11 bases remaining between them. In germline, CDR1 is MDHEN, CDR2 SYDVKM. There are 12 residues in the CDR3. In nucleotides, the CDR3 is TGTGCCAGCAGGGAGGGGATGGATGGCTACACCTTC. Translated: CASREGMDGYTF.

This clonotype was seen at least ten times. V is TRBV4-1 and J is TRBJ1-1, with TRBD1 matching 8 bases. Germline-derived CDR1 and CDR2 are MGHRA and YSYEKL. The CDR3 extends over 18 amino acids. After removal of 0 bases from V and 1 base from J, the junction contained 10 bases not matched to a gene. The CDR3 sequence is CASSQDSQGAMRNTEAFF. DNA of the CDR3: TGCGCCAGCAGCCAAGATAGTCAGGGGGCGATGAGGAACACTGAAGCTTTCTTT.

This clonotype was detected many times. V gene TRBV20-1 combines with J gene TRBJ2-5; 11 nucleotides align to TRBD2. The CDR3 length is 14 residues. V trimming: 6 bases; J trimming: 5 bases; junction bases outside the gene matches: 8. CDR1 and CDR2 (germline): DFQATT, SNEGSKA (reference sequence). The DNA for the CDR3 is TGCAGTGCCCTAGCGGGGGGCCTCCGGGAGACCCAGTACTTC. Amino acids: CSALAGGLRETQYF.